Reported below is one TCR beta chain. This record comes from a study of T cells after somatic rescue of genetic block. Germline V gene sequence: CDR1 MGHRA, CDR2 YSYEKL. V was pared by 2 bases and J by 4 bases, with 10 bases of the junction left unmatched. The CDR3 is made up of 17 amino acids. Method: immunoSEQ multiplex PCR; TCRdb's copy keeps in-frame clones and lacks some. The table records 85,000 to 90,000 clones, around 90% of them present only once. The V gene is TRBV4-1, the J gene TRBJ2-1; 8 bases agree with TRBD1. This TCR was recovered from a woman in her late teens or twenties. The sequencing sample was made of peripheral blood mononuclear cells (PBMCs). The CDR3 sequence is CASSQPRTGPLYNEQFF. CDR3 nucleotides: TGCGCCAGCAGCCAACCTCGGACAGGGCCCCTTTACAATGAGCAGTTCTTC.